What follows are 20 T cell receptor beta chains derived from one specimen sequenced in a study of CD8+ T cells in alopecia areata. cDNA prepared by RNA extraction and subsequent reverse transcription served as the template for sequencing. TCRdb keeps only in-frame clones here, not all; method: immunoSEQ multiplex PCR. The top ten hold about 0.9% of the sample, which has about 270,000 clones, roughly 60% seen once. The sample's treatment: oral pan-JAK inhibitor, 5-10 mg twice daily. This specimen consisted of CD4+ T cells sorted from blood, obtained around week 52, from a patient treated with tofacitinib. The receptors come from a human donor with alopecia areata.

Only a few counts were recorded for this clone. This chain connects TRBV7-9 to TRBJ1-4; no firm D call. V dropped 0 bases and J dropped 7 bases, with 9 bases sitting between them. CDR3 size: 14 residues. In germline, CDR1 is SEHNR, CDR2 FQNEAQ (reference sequence). In DNA form, the CDR3 reads TGTGCCAGCAGCTTAGCAGGCTCGGGTGAAAAACTGTTTTTT. Encoded protein: CASSLAGSGEKLFF.

The chain has TRBV10-1 and TRBJ2-2, with 7 nucleotides matching TRBD1. The CDR3 covers 16 residues. Germline-derived CDR1 and CDR2 are WNHNN and SYGVQD (reference sequence). Germline trimming cut 4 bases from V and 5 bases from J; bases unmatched to any gene: 10. The CDR3 here is CASSARDSIETGELFF. CDR3 in DNA: TGCGCCAGCAGTGCTCGGGACAGTATCGAGACCGGGGAGCTGTTTTTT.

The genes are TRBV4-2 and TRBJ2-4; no clear D gene. Germline V gene data show CDR1 as LGHNA and CDR2 as YNFKEQ. The germline V and J ends were trimmed by 1 base and 8 bases, with 9 bases remaining between them. The CDR3 loop spans 13 amino acids. CDR3 residues: CASSQAGGDIQYF. The CDR3 region has the DNA TGTGCCAGCAGCCAAGCGGGTGGAGACATTCAGTACTTC.

The CDR3, as DNA: TGTGCCAGCAGCACACAAGCAGCCTACGAGCAGTACTTC. This sequence encodes CASSTQAAYEQYF. The V and J genes are TRBV7-2 and TRBJ2-7; D is ambiguous. This CDR3 has 13 amino acids. Germline-derived CDR1 and CDR2 are SGHTA and FQGNSA. The V and J ends lost 5 bases and 2 bases respectively, with 10 bases between them.

The chain uses TRBV7-8 and TRBJ2-3; TRBD1 might be the D (5 bases). CDR1 is SGHVS and CDR2 is FQNEAQ in the germline V gene. The CDR3 has 15 amino acids. Trimming stripped 5 bases from V and 2 bases from J, with 14 bases between. CDR3 DNA: TGTGCCAGCAGCCCAGGGTCGTGGATCACAGATACGCAGTATTTT. Its translation: CASSPGSWITDTQYF. The full variable domain, its missing parts supplied by reference TRBV7-8 and TRBJ2-3, is GAGVSQSPRYKVAKRGQDVALRCDPISGHVSLFWYQQALGQGPEFLTYFQNEAQLDKSGLPSDRFFAERPEGSVSTLKIQRTQQEDSAVYLCASSPGSWITDTQYFGPGTRLTVL.

The chain uses TRBV11-2 and TRBJ1-6, with TRBD1 matching 11 bases. The ends lost 5 bases at V and 9 bases at J; junction bases unmatched: 6. In germline, CDR1 is SGHAT, CDR2 FQNNGV. The CDR3 is 15 amino acids. Here the CDR3 DNA reads TGTGCCAGCAGCCTCCACGGACAGGGGGCTTCACCCCTCCACTTT. Translating gives CASSLHGQGASPLHF.

The genes are TRBV4-1 and TRBJ1-2; no clear D gene. The CDR3 covers 13 residues. The V end lost 1 base, the J end lost 4 bases, and 7 bases lay between the germline ends. CDR1 and CDR2 from the germline V gene are MGHRA and YSYEKL. The CDR3 region has the DNA TGCGCCAGCAGCCAAGCATCCGGCTATGGCTACACCTTC. The encoded protein is CASSQASGYGYTF.

In regard to this clone: At one boundary the junction diverges from the germline segment, which might be a read error. The chain employs TRBV4-1 and TRBJ1-1; the D is unclear. The CDR3 length is 14 residues. Germline CDR1 reads MGHRA; CDR2 reads YSYEKL. Here the CDR3 DNA reads TGCGCCAGCAGCCAAGTACGGATGAACACTGAAACTTTCTTT. It specifies CASSQVRMNTETFF.

The count of this clone is one. J is TRBJ2-5 and V is TRBV18; 8 nucleotides agree with TRBD1. With 4 bases clipped from V and 1 base from J, the junction kept 2 bases outside the gene matches. The CDR3 runs 14 residues. Germline V gives CDR1 KGHSH, CDR2 LQKENI. The CDR3 loop reads CASSLDRGQETQYF. CDR3 DNA sequence: TGTGCCAGCTCACTAGACAGGGGCCAAGAGACCCAGTACTTC.

The table lists this clone with a few counts. The chain employs TRBV29-1 and TRBJ2-3; D ambiguous. The ends were cut back, 6 bases at V and 3 bases at J, with 13 bases in the middle. This CDR3 has 13 residues. CDR1 and CDR2 (germline): SQVTM, ANQGSEA. For the CDR3, the DNA is TGCAGCGTAGACCTACTACTGACAGATACGCAGTATTTT. As protein: CSVDLLLTDTQYF.

This chain joins TRBV7-2 and TRBJ2-5, with no clear D. Trimming stripped 1 base from V and 6 bases from J, with 6 bases between. This CDR3 is 12 amino acids long. Germline V gene lookup returns CDR1 SGHTA and CDR2 FQGNSA. The CDR3 region is CASSLGVKTQYF. The CDR3 nucleotides are TGTGCCAGCAGCTTAGGAGTTAAGACCCAGTACTTC. Filled out from reference TRBV7-2 and TRBJ2-5, the complete variable domain reads GAGVSQSPSNKVTEKGKDVELRCDPISGHTALYWYRQSLGQGLEFLIYFQGNSAPDKSGLPSDRFSAERTGGSVSTLTIQRTQQEDSAVYLCASSLGVKTQYFGPGTRLLVL.

The rearrangement links TRBV5-4 to TRBJ2-2; TRBD1 matches at 7 bases. The CDR3 has 15 residues. The junction had 4 bases not matched to a gene; V was cut back by 0 bases and J by 5 bases. From germline, CDR1 is SGHNT and CDR2 YYREEE (reference sequence). CDR3 nucleotides: TGTGCCAGCAGCTTGGGAAGGGGGCTTACCGGGGAGCTGTTTTTT. It specifies CASSLGRGLTGELFF.

This clone was observed once. In DNA form, the CDR3 reads TGCAGCGTCGGCCTCTCCTACGAGCAGTACTTC. It is translated as CSVGLSYEQYF. The rearrangement links TRBV29-1 to TRBJ2-7, with D unresolved. CDR3 length equals 11 residues. Deletions cut 6 bases from V and 0 bases from J, with 6 bases between. Germline values: CDR1 SQVTM, CDR2 ANQGSEA.

V and J are TRBV25-1 and TRBJ1-2; D is ambiguous. The CDR3 extends over 12 amino acids. CDR1 is MGHDK, CDR2 SYGVNS, per germline. The germline V and J ends were trimmed by 5 bases and 4 bases, with 8 bases remaining between them. The CDR3 loop is CASSTASYGYTF. The CDR3 DNA sequence: TGTGCCAGCAGTACGGCAAGCTATGGCTACACCTTC.

This clone turned up a few times. Other DNA sequences from this sample encode an identical CDR3 as well. CDR3 sequence reads: CASSFRDRGYEQYF. The CDR3 coding sequence is TGTGCCAGCAGCTTCCGGGACAGGGGGTACGAGCAGTACTTC. The V gene is TRBV7-2, the J gene TRBJ2-7; 11 bases map to TRBD1. Trimming at V came to 3 bases and at J to 4 bases, leaving 2 bases not matched to a gene. CDR1 SGHTA and CDR2 FQGNSA come from the germline V gene. The CDR3 contains 14 residues.

V is TRBV30 and J is TRBJ1-2; D is perhaps TRBD1 (5 bases). Germline CDR1 reads GTSNPN; CDR2 reads SVGIG (reference sequence). This CDR3 comprises 12 residues. V was cut by 2 bases and J by 8 bases, with 12 bases left in between. Written as DNA, the CDR3 is TGTGCCTGGAGTCCCCGGGGGGAGGGCTACACCTTC. As protein: CAWSPRGEGYTF.

This clone is classed as medium-sized (0.01 to 0.1%). The chain recombines TRBV6-1 with TRBJ2-3; D is uncertain. V gave up 2 bases and J gave up 3 bases, with 15 bases separating them. This CDR3 has 16 residues. Germline CDR1 is MNHNS and CDR2 is SASEGT. This chain's CDR3 is CASSENRPSRTDTQYF. The DNA for the CDR3 is TGTGCCAGCAGTGAAAATCGACCCTCGAGGACAGATACGCAGTATTTT.

The CDR3 loop is CASSLDRDYKDTQYF. CDR3 bases: TGTGCCAGCAGCTTAGACAGGGACTACAAAGATACGCAGTATTTT. The rearrangement links TRBV7-9 to TRBJ2-3; the D gene is possibly TRBD2 (7 bases). In germline, CDR1 is SEHNR, CDR2 FQNEAQ (reference sequence). CDR3 length: 15 amino acids. V lost 1 base to trimming and J lost 5 bases, with 13 bases between them.

This chain connects TRBV18 to TRBJ2-7, with D unclear. Trimming took 6 bases from V and 5 from J, leaving 14 bases between them. This CDR3 contains 13 residues. The germline CDR1 and CDR2 sequences are KGHSH and LQKENI. The CDR3 coding sequence is TGTGCCAGCTCCCCCTCCGTTTCGAACGAGCAGTACTTC. It specifies CASSPSVSNEQYF.

The V and J genes are TRBV5-1 and TRBJ2-5; D is possibly TRBD1 (6 bases). Germline CDR1 SGHRS, CDR2 YFSETQ. There are 16 residues in the CDR3. The V end lost 3 bases, the J end lost 4 bases, and 19 bases lay between the germline ends. This chain's CDR3 is CASSSTGHRDGETQYF. CDR3 DNA sequence: TGCGCCAGCAGCTCTACGGGACATCGGGACGGAGAGACCCAGTACTTC.